This T cell receptor beta chain derives from a study of control samples from healthy donors and cancer patients. Trimming shortened V by 5 bases and J by 5 bases, and 7 bases separated the two germline ends. There are 12 residues in the CDR3. Sequenced by immunoSEQ multiplex PCR; TCRdb stores in-frame clones only, minus some. The sample records about 170,000 clones, 80% to 95% being singletons. This clone was observed a single time. The V call is TRBV12-3 or TRBV12-4, the J call TRBJ1-5; D remains unclear. Sequencing was done on a sample of blood. The TCR was taken from a woman in her fifties or sixties in good health. The CDR3 region is CASSRADQPQHF. The CDR3 bases are TGTGCCAGCAGTCGGGCGGATCAGCCCCAGCATTTT.